A single sample is the source of the 3 T cell receptor beta chains below, sequenced in a study of response to subunit inactivated influenza vaccine. One entry per CDR3 protein, called by TCRdb with MiXCR from the RT-PCR reads. The sample yields about 310,000 distinct CDR3 sequences, 22% seen once. The starting material was PBMCs from blood, obtained approximately 22 months after vaccination. All receptors derive from a man between 50 and 70 years old who received an inactivated influenza vaccine.

V gene TRBV20-1 combines with J gene TRBJ2-1; D gene uncertain. The CDR3 runs to 13 residues. Looked up from germline, CDR1 is DFQATT and CDR2 is SNEGSKA (reference sequence). Trimming took 3 bases from V and 4 from J, leaving 10 bases between them. The CDR3 here is CSASSGDYNEQFF. The DNA of the CDR3 is TGCAGTGCTAGTTCTGGGGATTACAATGAGCAGTTCTTC.

This clonotype was detected a few times. The chain combines TRBV18 with TRBJ2-5; a weak D match, TRBD1 (6 bases). Per the germline V gene, CDR1 is KGHSH and CDR2 is LQKENI. The CDR3 is 17 residues long. Deletions cut 3 bases from V and 3 bases from J, with 20 bases between. CDR3 region: CASSPSRDTRIKETQYF. The CDR3 DNA is TGTGCCAGCTCACCCTCAAGGGACACTAGAATTAAAGAGACCCAGTACTTC.

This clonotype was picked up many times. The CDR3 reads CASSLSGAGPNTEAFF. As DNA, the CDR3 is TGTGCCAGCAGTTTATCCGGAGCGGGGCCGAACACTGAAGCTTTCTTT. V is TRBV27 and J is TRBJ1-1; the D gene is possibly TRBD1 (5 bases). The CDR3 has 16 amino acids. Trimming took off 0 bases at V and 1 base at J, with 12 bases between the two ends. Germline V gene data show CDR1 as MNHEY and CDR2 as SMNVEV (reference sequence).